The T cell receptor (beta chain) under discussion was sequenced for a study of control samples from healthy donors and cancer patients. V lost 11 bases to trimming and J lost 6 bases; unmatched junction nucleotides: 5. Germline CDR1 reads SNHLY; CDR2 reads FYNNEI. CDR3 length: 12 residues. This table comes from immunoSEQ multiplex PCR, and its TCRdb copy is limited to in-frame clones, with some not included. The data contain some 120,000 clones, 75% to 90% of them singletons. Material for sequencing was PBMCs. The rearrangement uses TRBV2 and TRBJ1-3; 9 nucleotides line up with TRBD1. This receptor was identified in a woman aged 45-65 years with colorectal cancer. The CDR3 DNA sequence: TGTGCCGCGGGACAGGGCCAAAACACCATATATTTT. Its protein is CAAGQGQNTIYF.